Listed below are T cell receptor beta chains from one sample, sequenced in a study of lymphopenia after photon versus proton radiotherapy. Assay: immunoSEQ multiplex PCR; the TCRdb copy retains only in-frame clones and omits some. Found here are fewer than 20,000 clones, more than 90% of them singletons; the top ten hold around 1.7%. The sequencing here drew on peripheral blood, taken from a patient treated with photon-based radiotherapy. These receptors were collected from a woman in her 40s with cholangiocarcinoma. Each CDR3 is given with its conserved first and last residue. A D gene is named only where the DNA matches it firmly. Clone size is stated in some rows and not others, as once, few, many or a class when expanded.

len: 14; d_gene: -; j_gene: TRBJ2-1; abundance: -; v_gene: TRBV5-6; CDR3nt: TGTGCCAGCAGCTTGTGGGGAAGCGGTAATGAGCAGTTCTTC; CDR3aa: CASSLWGSGNEQFF
len: 18; d_gene: -; j_gene: TRBJ1-2; abundance: -; v_gene: TRBV11-2; CDR3nt: TGTGCCAGCAGCTCCCCCGGAACTGATGGCGGAGTGGGCTATGGCTACACCTTC; CDR3aa: CASSSPGTDGGVGYGYTF
len: 16; d_gene: TRBD2; j_gene: TRBJ2-3; abundance: -; v_gene: TRBV7-8; CDR3nt: TGTGCCAGCAGCTTCGGACTAGCGGGGGCCACAGATACGCAGTATTTT; CDR3aa: CASSFGLAGATDTQYF
len: 13; d_gene: -; j_gene: TRBJ1-1; abundance: -; v_gene: TRBV9; CDR3nt: TGTGCCAGCAGCACAAGCCCCAACACTGAAGCTTTCTTT; CDR3aa: CASSTSPNTEAFF
len: 15; d_gene: -; j_gene: TRBJ1-2; abundance: -; v_gene: TRBV7-2; CDR3nt: TGTGCCAGCAGCTTAGATGTCAGCTGGAACTATGGCTACACCTTC; CDR3aa: CASSLDVSWNYGYTF
len: 15; d_gene: -; j_gene: TRBJ2-3; abundance: -; v_gene: TRBV27; CDR3nt: TGTGCCAGCACCACCAGTTGGAGAGCCACAGATACGCAGTATTTT; CDR3aa: CASTTSWRATDTQYF
len: 13; d_gene: -; j_gene: TRBJ1-1; abundance: -; v_gene: TRBV7-2; CDR3nt: TGTGCCAGCACCCCAGTTTTGGGGGGTCCAGCTTTCTTT; CDR3aa: CASTPVLGGPAFF
len: 14; d_gene: -; j_gene: TRBJ1-1; abundance: -; v_gene: TRBV18; CDR3nt: TGTGCCAGCTCATCAAACAGGGTCAACACTGAAGCTTTCTTT; CDR3aa: CASSSNRVNTEAFF
len: 11; d_gene: -; j_gene: TRBJ1-4; abundance: -; v_gene: TRBV28; CDR3nt: TGTGCCAGCAGCCAGGTTGAAAAACTGTTTTTT; CDR3aa: CASSQVEKLFF
len: 14; d_gene: TRBD2; j_gene: TRBJ2-2; abundance: few; v_gene: TRBV7-9; CDR3nt: TGTGCCAGCAGCCCGGGACTAGAGGCCGGGGAGCTGTTTTTT; CDR3aa: CASSPGLEAGELFF
len: 15; d_gene: -; j_gene: TRBJ2-1; abundance: few; v_gene: TRBV7-9; CDR3nt: TGTGCCAGCAGCCATGAACGGAGCTCCTACAATGAGCAGTTCTTC; CDR3aa: CASSHERSSYNEQFF
len: 14; d_gene: TRBD1; j_gene: TRBJ2-2; abundance: -; v_gene: TRBV19; CDR3nt: TGTGCCAGTACGGACAGGGGGCGCACCGGGGAGCTGTTTTTT; CDR3aa: CASTDRGRTGELFF
len: 12; d_gene: -; j_gene: TRBJ2-1; abundance: once; v_gene: TRBV30; CDR3nt: TGTGCCTGGAGTGTACGAGAAAATGAGCAGTTCTTC; CDR3aa: CAWSVRENEQFF
len: 14; d_gene: -; j_gene: TRBJ1-6; abundance: once; v_gene: TRBV30; CDR3nt: TGTGCCTGGAGTGCGGAGGTGGATAATTCACCCCTCCACTTT; CDR3aa: CAWSAEVDNSPLHF
len: 13; d_gene: -; j_gene: TRBJ2-1; abundance: -; v_gene: TRBV4-1; CDR3nt: TGCGCCAGCAGCGCTCTAGCGCGCAATGAGCAGTTCTTC; CDR3aa: CASSALARNEQFF
len: 15; d_gene: TRBD1; j_gene: TRBJ1-2; abundance: -; v_gene: TRBV18; CDR3nt: TGTGCCAGCTCACCAGAGAGACAGGGGTACTATGGCTACACCTTC; CDR3aa: CASSPERQGYYGYTF
len: 14; d_gene: -; j_gene: TRBJ2-1; abundance: -; v_gene: TRBV5-1; CDR3nt: TGCGCCAGCAGCTTGAAGCAGGCCCCCCATGAGCAGTTCTTC; CDR3aa: CASSLKQAPHEQFF
len: 15; d_gene: TRBD1; j_gene: TRBJ2-7; abundance: -; v_gene: TRBV7-2; CDR3nt: TGTGCCAGCAGCTTAGAGACAGGGGGTAGCCACGAGCAGTACTTC; CDR3aa: CASSLETGGSHEQYF
len: 15; d_gene: -; j_gene: TRBJ2-7; abundance: once; v_gene: TRBV15; CDR3nt: TGTGCCACCAGCAGAGATGGGGCCAGGGTGTACGAGCAGTACTTC; CDR3aa: CATSRDGARVYEQYF
len: 12; d_gene: -; j_gene: TRBJ1-2; abundance: -; v_gene: TRBV28; CDR3nt: TGTGCCAGCAGTTCCGGACATGGTGGCTACACCTTC; CDR3aa: CASSSGHGGYTF
len: 15; d_gene: TRBD1; j_gene: TRBJ1-6; abundance: -; v_gene: TRBV5-4; CDR3nt: TGTGCCAGCAGCTTGTCGTGGACAGGGGATTCACCCCTCCACTTT; CDR3aa: CASSLSWTGDSPLHF
len: 15; d_gene: -; j_gene: TRBJ1-2; abundance: once; v_gene: TRBV19; CDR3nt: TGTGCCAGTAGTATAGCGGGGCAGGGAAACTATGGCTACACCTTC; CDR3aa: CASSIAGQGNYGYTF
len: 15; d_gene: -; j_gene: TRBJ2-5; abundance: -; v_gene: TRBV6-1; CDR3nt: TGTGCCAGCAGTGGCCGGGTCGCGTACCAAGAGACCCAGTACTTC; CDR3aa: CASSGRVAYQETQYF
len: 12; d_gene: -; j_gene: TRBJ1-2; abundance: -; v_gene: TRBV5-4; CDR3nt: TGTGCCAGCAGCCGACAGGAAGATGGCTACACCTTC; CDR3aa: CASSRQEDGYTF
len: 16; d_gene: TRBD1; j_gene: TRBJ1-4; abundance: -; v_gene: TRBV4-1; CDR3nt: TGCGCCAGCAGCCAATCTACGGGACAGGGCTACGAAAAACTGTTTTTT; CDR3aa: CASSQSTGQGYEKLFF
len: 15; d_gene: TRBD1; j_gene: TRBJ2-7; abundance: -; v_gene: TRBV19; CDR3nt: TGTGCCAGTAGTACCCGGCGGGACAGGGACTACGAGCAGTACTTC; CDR3aa: CASSTRRDRDYEQYF
len: 14; d_gene: -; j_gene: TRBJ1-1; abundance: -; v_gene: TRBV19; CDR3nt: TGTGCCAGTAGTCCCCAAACAGGGTATACTGAAGCTTTCTTT; CDR3aa: CASSPQTGYTEAFF
len: 13; d_gene: TRBD1; j_gene: TRBJ1-5; abundance: -; v_gene: TRBV6-6; CDR3nt: TGTGCCAGCTTCCTGGACAGGGGCGGGCCCCAGCATTTT; CDR3aa: CASFLDRGGPQHF
len: 15; d_gene: -; j_gene: TRBJ1-5; abundance: -; v_gene: TRBV19; CDR3nt: TGTGCCAGTAGTATTTGGGGACGTAATAATCAGCCCCAGCATTTT; CDR3aa: CASSIWGRNNQPQHF
len: 15; d_gene: TRBD2; j_gene: TRBJ2-1; abundance: -; v_gene: TRBV5-4; CDR3nt: TGTGCCAGCAGCCGGGCGGCTAGCGGGCTTAATGAGCAGTTCTTC; CDR3aa: CASSRAASGLNEQFF
len: 15; d_gene: TRBD1; j_gene: TRBJ1-2; abundance: -; v_gene: TRBV28; CDR3nt: TGTGCCAGCAGTACCCCGGGACAGGGAAGCTATGGCTACACCTTC; CDR3aa: CASSTPGQGSYGYTF
len: 13; d_gene: -; j_gene: TRBJ1-4; abundance: -; v_gene: TRBV13; CDR3nt: TGTGCCAGCAGCTCACGGGGCGGTGAAAAACTGTTTTTT; CDR3aa: CASSSRGGEKLFF
len: 13; d_gene: TRBD1; j_gene: TRBJ1-5; abundance: -; v_gene: TRBV2; CDR3nt: TGTGCCGGATCCGGGACAGGGAATCAGCCCCAGCATTTT; CDR3aa: CAGSGTGNQPQHF
len: 14; d_gene: -; j_gene: TRBJ2-2; abundance: -; v_gene: TRBV2; CDR3nt: TGTGCCAGCAGTGACAATGGCGACACCGGGGAGCTGTTTTTT; CDR3aa: CASSDNGDTGELFF
len: 16; d_gene: TRBD1; j_gene: TRBJ2-1; abundance: -; v_gene: TRBV5-1; CDR3nt: TGCGCCAGCAGCGTGGACCCGGACAGGCCGAACAATGAGCAGTTCTTC; CDR3aa: CASSVDPDRPNNEQFF
len: 14; d_gene: TRBD1; j_gene: TRBJ2-7; abundance: -; v_gene: TRBV2; CDR3nt: TGTGCCAGCAGTGAAGCCCAGGGGGCAAAGGAGCAGTACTTC; CDR3aa: CASSEAQGAKEQYF
len: 14; d_gene: -; j_gene: TRBJ1-1; abundance: -; v_gene: TRBV14; CDR3nt: TGTGCCAGCAGCTTATTACAGGGGAACACTGAAGCTTTCTTT; CDR3aa: CASSLLQGNTEAFF
len: 16; d_gene: TRBD1; j_gene: TRBJ1-4; abundance: few; v_gene: TRBV19; CDR3nt: TGTGCCAGTAGTATTCGGCCAGGGGGAGGTAATGAAAAACTGTTTTTT; CDR3aa: CASSIRPGGGNEKLFF
len: 13; d_gene: -; j_gene: TRBJ2-7; abundance: -; v_gene: TRBV14; CDR3nt: TGTGCCAGCAGCCTCCGGGCCTCCTACGAGCAGTACTTC; CDR3aa: CASSLRASYEQYF
len: 15; d_gene: -; j_gene: TRBJ2-1; abundance: -; v_gene: TRBV7-3; CDR3nt: TGTGCCAGCAGCACGGAGCCAAACCAAAACAATGAGCAGTTCTTC; CDR3aa: CASSTEPNQNNEQFF
len: 14; d_gene: -; j_gene: TRBJ2-7; abundance: -; v_gene: TRBV5-1; CDR3nt: TGCGCCAGCAGCTTCCTCACAGGGTCCTACGAGCAGTACTTC; CDR3aa: CASSFLTGSYEQYF